This T cell receptor beta chain was sequenced for a study of identical twins. General study findings and limits: There is a chance that invariant MAIT and iNKT cells partially muddied zero-insertion analyses.

The V gene end was trimmed by 5 bases and the J gene end by 3 bases; junction bases not matched to a gene: 7. The CDR3 contains 15 residues. From germline, CDR1 is SGHVS and CDR2 FNYEAQ. In this sample, this clonotype turned up a few times. Its antigen remains unidentified. In TCRdb, the 5' RACE reads were re-called with MiXCR into one record per CDR3 protein. The sample has 250,000 to 300,000 distinct CDR3 sequences; about 8% are singletons. In every case, the donor was a healthy Caucasian. The same data also went into a second study, on yellow fever vaccine responses in identical twins.

The sample comprised CD8+ T cells sorted from blood. This sequence joins TRBV7-6 and TRBJ2-7, with 10 nucleotides matching TRBD1. The sequence derives from a young woman in good health. This CDR3 reads CASSTGTGAYYEQYF. The CDR3, as DNA: TGTGCCAGCAGCACCGGGACAGGGGCCTACTACGAGCAGTACTTC.